One T cell receptor (beta chain) is described in this entry. What this receptor recognizes is not known. Qualities for individual bases were not recorded, and no much larger clone is one base off. These data come from a study of T-cell memory formation after mild COVID-19 (dated by TCRdb to 2020 to 2023). Some background on the complete study: Most TCR sequence clusters were specific to one of the two donors. Two young, previously healthy adult volunteers, one female and one male, were included in the cohort. Longitudinal TCRalpha and TCRbeta repertoire sequencing tracked T-cell clones expanding and contracting after mild COVID-19 in two donors. What the research found in general, with its limitations: Only a couple of mild cases were covered in the study, and larger cohorts including severe cases with pre-infection samples were considered necessary. Contracting CD4+ clones appeared mostly in the CM and EM memory subsets, whereas CD8+ clones were enriched in EMRA. Clones that contracted from day 15 to 85 showed balanced CD4/CD8 phenotypes, whereas a second wave of clones that expanded from day 15 to 37 leaned towards CD4+. The second-wave clones that peaked on day 37 were not confirmed to be SARS-CoV-2 specific. Some responding clones were detected in pre-infection memory, which suggested that pre-existing cross-reactive memory T cells had joined the SARS-CoV-2 response.

V drops 4 bases and J drops 4 bases, leaving 14 bases in between. Its CDR3 holds 14 amino acids, cysteine through phenylalanine. The retained sequence is limited to the CDR3, 42 bases, with the frame set at the first base. From a lookup of the germline V gene, CDR1 and CDR2 are SGHDT and YYEEEE. Ficoll-Paque density gradient centrifugation was used to isolate PBMCs. Sequencing took place on an Illumina NovaSeq 6000. TCRalpha and TCRbeta cDNA libraries were constructed by 5'RACE with constant-segment primers, with sample barcodes and unique molecular identifiers being introduced. RNA was extracted from every sample with Trizol reagent. Amplification of the libraries took two PCR steps, and the second step added a second sample barcode plus Illumina TruSeq adapters. Libraries were sequenced on an Illumina NovaSeq with 2 x 150 bp paired-end reads. As for the original processing: Reads were demultiplexed and collapsed into UMI-guided consensus sequences with migec v1.2.7. Using mixcr v2.1.11, UMI consensuses were aligned to TRA and TRB V and J templates and then assembled into clonotypes. Expanded or contracted clonotypes were those called significant by both edgeR and NoisET, with noise models trained on biological replicates. For edgeR calls, the thresholds were a false discovery rate-adjusted p below 0.01 and a log2 fold-change of 1. As an exploratory analysis of dynamics, max-normalized trajectories of the 1000 most abundant clonotypes were examined by PCA with hierarchical clustering. Each responding clone was given a CD4 or CD8 phenotype based on the CD4+ and CD8+ repertoires, which had been sequenced separately. The public reads were reprocessed in TCRdb via fastp at Q25 and MiXCR, keeping in-frame beta chains. Entries that share a CDR3 protein sequence are merged under the most common genes and DNA. TCRdb's processing, not the study's, gives the V and J calls here. For this sample the table gives some 180,000 distinct CDR3 sequences, of which approximately 18% were detected only once. The top ten clonotypes cover around 3.9% of the sample.

The V gene is TRBV5-6 and the J gene is TRBJ1-2; tentative D gene TRBD1, with 5 bases matching. The clonotype comes from a man in his late teens or twenties who had mild COVID-19 (a few samples of this study predate the infection). The sample titles of this study are shuffled in the database, so cell type and time point are left out; the donor was told from shared clones. The source material was PBMCs or a T cell subset sorted from them (not recorded which). In nucleotides, the sequence is TGTGCCAGCAGCCCCGAGGGGTACGGCTATGGCTACACCTTC. Its translation reads: CASSPEGYGYGYTF.